This section outlines one T cell receptor beta chain sequence together with its context. Its matching antigen is unknown. The data stem from a study of a mutant IDH1 vaccine in newly diagnosed glioma. V shed 5 bases and J 2 bases; nucleotides not matched to a gene: 5. This CDR3 is built from 14 residues. CDR1 is SGHAT, CDR2 FQNNGV, per germline. Time point described: week 35, safety follow-up. Mutant IDH1 20-mer peptide, at 300 ug, made up each vaccine dose, with topical imiquimod. Eight vaccine injections were given to patients in weeks 1, 3, 5, 7, 11, 15, 19 and 23. Produced via immunoSEQ multiplex PCR; TCRdb's table is partial and in-frame only. The table records around 57,000 clones, 80% to 85% of them present only once.

The clonotype was recovered from a man aged 25-45 years with glioma. The J gene is TRBJ2-5, the V gene TRBV11-2, with 7 bases aligning to TRBD1. The material sequenced was PBMCs, taken from a glioma patient whose treatment included an IDH1 peptide vaccine. CDR3 sequence reads: CASSRDRAQETQYF. For the CDR3, the DNA is TGTGCCAGCAGCCGGGACAGAGCACAAGAGACCCAGTACTTC.